What follows is one T cell receptor (beta chain) and its context. The V end lost 5 bases, the J end lost 6 bases, and 20 bases lay between the germline ends. Germline values: CDR1 MNHEY, CDR2 SVGEGT. The CDR3 has 16 residues. This entry is derived from a study of blood T cell repertoires in COVID-19. Study-wide background: Whether acute or convalescent, the COVID-19 samples came from the United States, Italy and Spain. T cells, B-cell-depleted T cells, or PBMCs supplied cDNA or gDNA.

In the study's own analysis: Amplification with reference gene primers provided the estimates of nucleated cell counts. The table came from immunoSEQ multiplex PCR; TCRdb's copy has only in-frame clones and leaves some out. The V and J calls and clone size are taken from that table; D and trimming were inferred from the DNA. The table lists 260,000 or so clones, over 70% of them singletons, with roughly 8.6% in the top ten. Input material: peripheral blood. The chain recombines TRBV6-2 or TRBV6-3 with TRBJ1-5; no firm D call. The TCR was taken from a human donor in a cohort sampled during active COVID-19. The CDR3 DNA sequence: TGTGCCAGCAGTGCGGGCGGGTTCGGCTTCGGTCAGCCCCAGCATTTT. Residues: CASSAGGFGFGQPQHF.